This entry is about one T cell receptor (beta chain). The clone's antigen remains unknown. It has no much larger one-base neighbor in the sample; base qualities were not kept. The data belong to a study of tumor-infiltrating lymphocytes in localized non-small cell lung cancer (dated by TCRdb to about 2021). Regarding the research as a whole: The cohort included patients whose samples were collected after neoadjuvant chemotherapy, as well as both smokers and never-smokers and several histologies. The overall ICON cohort comprised fewer than 170 surgical patients with localized non-small cell lung cancer whose tumors were resected. Resected tumor tissue and uninvolved lung tissue described as non-adjacent to the tumor were contributed by each patient, with both tissues obtained from the same patient. TCR sequencing was one of several integrated assays, alongside flow cytometry, multiplex immunofluorescence, RNA-seq, exome sequencing and proteomics, applied to the same patients. The paired tumor versus uninvolved lung comparison of immunoSEQ T-cell fraction included fewer than 65 patients. Study-wide conclusions, independent of this receptor: Since assay coverage differed from patient to patient depending on how much tissue was available, TCR sequencing was done for only a subset of the cohort. The TCR-derived T-cell fraction showed no difference between the flow cytometry-defined immunotypes IM1 (good prognosis) and IM2 (poor prognosis). Recurrence-free survival showed no association with tumor T-cell fraction from TCR sequencing (p = 0.61). Because different pieces of the same tissue were used for different assays, technical variation could not be separated from intratumor heterogeneity. TCRbeta sequencing supported higher T cell infiltration in tumors than in uninvolved lung tissue, consistent with immunofluorescence CD3 counts.

The CDR1 and CDR2 encoded by the germline V gene are SNHLY and FYNNEI. There are 14 amino acids in the CDR3, from cysteine to phenylalanine inclusive. Just CDR3 DNA is preserved here, 42 bases in frame from base 1. V drops 5 bases and J drops 6 bases, leaving 14 bases in between. The T-cell fraction in tumor and uninvolved lung tissue was provided by TCR sequencing with the immunoSEQ assay. The study's own analysis went as follows. For survival analysis, patients were split into high (upper tertile) and low (lower two tertiles) T-cell fraction groups and compared by log-rank test. A signed-rank test was used to test paired tumor versus uninvolved lung differences in T-cell fraction. This is the immuneACCESS table as TCRdb keeps it, with only in-frame sequences that have V and J called. A part of the clones is gone; compared with another copy, unresolved V genes explain less than half, and the rest is unexplained. The V and J calls and clone size were taken over from that table, and D and trimming were inferred from the DNA. This sample holds approximately 5,700 clones; about four fifths were observed only once. Roughly 9.3% of the sample comes from the top ten.

Patient enrollment in ICON started in the first half of 2016, and the final patient was enrolled in the second half of 2018. A subcohort of 70 to 85 patients provided fresh tumor and matched uninvolved tissue for in-depth immune analyses, with TCR sequencing among those analyses. DNA for TCR sequencing was isolated from bulk tissue, and no cell sorting was done. The sequence came from a human donor with non-small cell lung cancer. Sequencing was carried out using lung tumor tissue. This chain joins TRBV2 to TRBJ1-5; no D gene call is confident. For the CDR3, the sequence is CASSRPRTRQPQHF. Read as DNA, the sequence is TGTGCCAGCAGTAGACCGAGAACTCGTCAGCCCCAGCATTTT.